One sample yielded the 22 T cell receptor beta chains listed below, sequenced in a study of beta chain features in type 1 diabetes. Of the isolated RNA, all was reverse transcribed, and so the sequenced material was expressed TCRB transcripts. Profiling relied on immunoSEQ multiplex PCR, and the TCRdb table lists in-frame clones only, not all of them. The data contain fewer than 350,000 clones, 15% to 20% of them singletons. Sequencing used naive CD4+ T cells from blood. The source of these receptors is a woman between 18 and 29 years old in good health.

The genes are TRBV7-2 and TRBJ2-2; D perhaps matches TRBD1 (5 bases). Looked up from germline, CDR1 is SGHTA and CDR2 is FQGNSA. V lost 1 base, J lost 8 bases, and 11 bases lay in between. The CDR3 is made up of 14 amino acids. For the CDR3, the DNA is TGTGCCAGCAGCTTAGGACAGCCGGCGGGGGAGCTGTTTTTT. Translated: CASSLGQPAGELFF.

This clone appeared once. The chain has TRBV6-5 and TRBJ2-7; D might be TRBD1 (5 bases). Trimming shortened V by 2 bases and J by 1 base, and 9 bases separated the two germline ends. Germline-derived CDR1 and CDR2 are MNHEY and SVGAGI. The length of the CDR3 is 14 residues. CDR3 loop: CASSYARVSYEQYF. The CDR3 DNA reads TGTGCCAGCAGTTACGCCAGGGTGTCCTACGAGCAGTACTTC.

The chain employs TRBV11-3 and TRBJ2-1; tentative D call: TRBD2 (7 bases). Germline V gene lookup returns CDR1 SGHNT and CDR2 YENEEA. Trimming shortened V by 4 bases and J by 9 bases, and 13 bases separated the two germline ends. The CDR3 sequence is 13 residues long. CDR3 coding DNA: TGTGCCAGCAGCTGGAACAGGGAGGGTGAGCAGTTCTTC. Translation gives CASSWNREGEQFF.

The rearrangement links TRBV30 to TRBJ1-2; TRBD1 is a possible D gene (5 bases). The V gene's germline CDR1 is GTSNPN and CDR2 SVGIG (reference sequence). V was trimmed by 4 bases and J by 3 bases, leaving 9 bases between them. The CDR3 spans 12 residues. CDR3 region: CAWTRDHYGYTF. Written as DNA, the CDR3 is TGTGCCTGGACCAGGGATCACTATGGCTACACCTTC.

The chain joins TRBV4-2 to TRBJ2-4; TRBD2 is a possible D gene (7 bases). There are 15 residues in the CDR3. CDR1 is LGHNA and CDR2 is YNFKEQ in the germline V gene. The V end lost 0 bases, the J end lost 6 bases, and 12 bases lay between the germline ends. CDR3 protein: CASSQDGGGGNIQYF. The CDR3 DNA reads TGTGCCAGCAGCCAAGATGGGGGAGGGGGAAACATTCAGTACTTC.

CDR3 in amino acids: CASSEYGKQGSGYTF. CDR3 coding DNA: TGTGCCAGCAGTGAATACGGGAAACAGGGCTCTGGCTACACCTTC. The rearrangement uses TRBV25-1 and TRBJ1-2; the D gene is possibly TRBD1 (6 bases). The V and J ends lost 0 bases and 7 bases respectively, with 15 bases between them. Germline assignment: CDR1 MGHDK and CDR2 SYGVNS. The CDR3 spans 15 residues.

This clone was seen a single time. The V and J genes are TRBV5-4 and TRBJ1-1; no reliable D call. Trimming pared 0 bases from V and 4 bases from J, leaving 10 bases between. Germline loops: CDR1 SGHNT, CDR2 YYREEE (reference sequence). This CDR3 region has 14 residues. CDR3 amino acids: CASSLVTSGTEAFF. CDR3 DNA sequence: TGTGCCAGCAGCTTGGTGACCTCAGGCACTGAAGCTTTCTTT.

The chain combines TRBV30 with TRBJ2-1; D gene ambiguous. CDR1 and CDR2 from the germline V gene are GTSNPN and SVGIG (reference sequence). This CDR3 comprises 15 residues. Trimming cost V 4 bases and J 0 bases, with 13 bases left between them. This CDR3 is CAWTRLPASYNEQFF. Here the CDR3 DNA reads TGTGCCTGGACCCGACTTCCTGCCTCCTACAATGAGCAGTTCTTC.

V is TRBV7-2 and J is TRBJ2-7, with TRBD2 matching 9 bases. Germline-derived CDR1 and CDR2 are SGHTA and FQGNSA. The V and J ends lost 7 bases and 2 bases, in that order; junction bases with no gene match: 6. This CDR3 region has 14 residues. The CDR3, as DNA: TGTGCCAGCACCCCGGCTAGCGGGGCCTACGAGCAGTACTTC. Amino acids: CASTPASGAYEQYF.

This clone was seen a few times. The chain links TRBV11-3 to TRBJ1-1, with TRBD1 matching 7 bases. The germline V gene encodes CDR1 SGHNT and CDR2 YENEEA. V was clipped by 1 base and J by 5 bases; unmatched bases: 10. This CDR3 is 16 amino acids long. CDR3 sequence: CASSLAVWDSWTEAFF. The DNA for the CDR3 is TGTGCCAGCAGCTTAGCCGTCTGGGACAGTTGGACTGAAGCTTTCTTT.

This clone was seen more than once but under ten times. The rearrangement joins TRBV6-1 to TRBJ2-7, with 9 bases lining up with TRBD1. The germline V gene has CDR1 MNHNS and CDR2 SASEGT. With V trimmed by 4 bases and J by 9 bases, 4 bases remained unmatched. This CDR3 is 12 amino acids long. The CDR3 loop is CASSVQGAWQYF. In DNA form, the CDR3 reads TGTGCCAGCAGTGTACAGGGGGCATGGCAGTACTTC.

This clone came up a few times. The V gene is TRBV30, the J gene TRBJ1-5; tentatively, D is TRBD1 (5 bases). CDR3 size: 13 residues. CDR1 and CDR2 (germline): GTSNPN, SVGIG (reference sequence). The V and J ends lost 1 base and 4 bases respectively, with 8 bases between them. The CDR3 nucleotides are TGTGCCTGGAGTGAGACAGCTAATCAGCCCCAGCATTTT. This sequence encodes CAWSETANQPQHF.

The chain links TRBV30 to TRBJ1-2; the D gene is possibly TRBD1 (6 bases). Germline V gene lookup returns CDR1 GTSNPN and CDR2 SVGIG (reference sequence). The CDR3 runs to 13 residues. Trimming removed 7 bases from V and 5 bases from J, with 17 bases in between. The CDR3 is CASSVGTTYGYTF. In DNA, the CDR3 is TGTGCCTCAAGTGTGGGGACAACTTATGGCTACACCTTC.

The genes are TRBV2 and TRBJ1-5; 8 positions agree with TRBD1. This CDR3 has 15 residues. CDR1 and CDR2 (germline): SNHLY, FYNNEI. V lost 5 bases, J lost 3 bases, and 6 bases stayed unmatched. The DNA for the CDR3 is TGTGCCAGCAGTACAGACAGGGGATCCAATCAGCCCCAGCATTTT. It specifies CASSTDRGSNQPQHF.

This clone has only a few counts. This sequence joins TRBV29-1 and TRBJ2-7, with 11 positions matching TRBD1. V was clipped by 6 bases and J by 2 bases; unmatched bases: 6. The CDR3 spans 14 residues. Germline values: CDR1 SQVTM, CDR2 ANQGSEA. CDR3 sequence (DNA): TGCAGCGTGGAATGGACAGGGGGCCCCTACGAGCAGTACTTC. It is translated as CSVEWTGGPYEQYF.

This chain uses TRBV30 with TRBJ2-6, with no clear D. This CDR3 has 16 residues. Per the germline V gene, CDR1 is GTSNPN and CDR2 is SVGIG (reference sequence). Trimming took 3 bases from V and 1 from J, leaving 13 bases between them. The CDR3 DNA follows: TGTGCCTGGAGCGTACGACGGAGATCTGGGGCCAACGTCCTGACTTTC. Protein sequence: CAWSVRRRSGANVLTF.

Remarks on this clone: The same CDR3 is also encoded by other DNA sequences in this sample. The genes are TRBV30 and TRBJ1-1; perhaps TRBD1 as D (6 bases). Germline CDR1 and CDR2: GTSNPN and SVGIG (reference sequence). Trimming removed 3 bases at V and 0 bases at J, with 8 bases between. The CDR3 has 13 amino acids. The CDR3 DNA sequence: TGTGCCTGGAGCCAGGGGTTGAACACTGAAGCTTTCTTT. Residues: CAWSQGLNTEAFF. The variable domain in full, with the rest retrieved from reference TRBV30 and TRBJ1-1, is SQTIHQWPATLVQPVGSPLSLECTVEGTSNPNLYWYRQAAGRGLQLLFYSVGIGQISSEVPQNLSASRPQDRQFILSSKKLLLSDSGFYLCAWSQGLNTEAFFGQGTRLTVV.

This clone has a handful of counts. The V gene is TRBV10-3, the J gene TRBJ2-1; TRBD2 is a possible D gene (6 bases). V was shortened by 4 bases and J by 0 bases, with 10 bases between the two germline ends. From germline, CDR1 is ENHRY and CDR2 SYGVKD. The CDR3 sequence is 15 residues long. The CDR3 nucleotides are TGTGCCATCAGTGGAGCCGGGAGCTCCTACAATGAGCAGTTCTTC. This codes for CAISGAGSSYNEQFF.

CDR3 residues: CASSKFPFYEQYF. The CDR3 DNA is TGTGCCAGCAGCAAATTCCCCTTCTACGAGCAGTACTTC. This sequence joins TRBV14 and TRBJ2-7; no definite D call. Germline CDR1 and CDR2: SGHDN and FVKESK. V shed 5 bases and J shed 3 bases, with 11 bases lying between them. The CDR3 spans 13 residues.

This clone was recorded a few times. This chain joins TRBV18 and TRBJ2-7, with 16 positions matching TRBD2. Trimming cost V 2 bases and J 4 bases; bases outside gene matches: 2. Looked up from germline, CDR1 is KGHSH and CDR2 is LQKENI. The CDR3 sequence is 16 residues long. CDR3 sequence: CASSPMGLAGGYEQYF. In DNA form, the CDR3 reads TGTGCCAGCTCACCAATGGGACTAGCGGGGGGGTACGAGCAGTACTTC.

This clone has more than one count but fewer than ten. This rearrangement joins TRBV5-1 to TRBJ1-4; 7 bases align to TRBD1. V dropped 4 bases and J dropped 8; count of bases not matched to a gene: 11. Germline CDR1 reads SGHRS; CDR2 reads YFSETQ. The CDR3 extends over 15 amino acids. Here the CDR3 reads CASSRWTGGREKLFF. CDR3 coding DNA: TGCGCCAGCAGCCGGTGGACAGGAGGAAGGGAAAAACTGTTTTTT.

This clone has only a few counts. The chain has TRBV7-2 and TRBJ2-7; the match to TRBD2 covers 9 bases. Per germline, CDR1 SGHTA and CDR2 FQGNSA. V shed 5 bases, J shed 3 bases, and the junction held 8 bases outside the gene matches. The CDR3 totals 15 residues. The CDR3 spells CASSPRTSANYEQYF. The CDR3 DNA reads as TGTGCCAGCAGCCCCCGGACTAGCGCGAACTACGAGCAGTACTTC.